A single sample gave rise to the 9 T cell receptor beta chains below, sequenced in a study of T-cell reconstitution after alpha-beta-depleted transplantation in children. Library preparation (for TCRbeta) was performed with unique molecular identifiers. TCRdb ran MiXCR on the PCR reads and lists one entry per CDR3 protein. The repertoire includes about 980,000 distinct CDR3 sequences, about 29% of them detected once, and roughly 31% sits in the top ten. The sequencing here drew on PBMCs, mostly from graft donor cells, taken 360 days after TCRalphabeta/CD19-depleted stem cell transplant. These receptors all come from a boy younger than two who had a stem cell transplant for SCID, so the T cells may come from the graft donor.

This clonotype has more than one count but fewer than ten. The V call is TRBV18, the J call TRBJ2-1; D is unclear. V lost 0 bases, J lost 0 bases, and 6 bases lay in between. The CDR3 totals 15 residues. Germline V CDR1 and CDR2: KGHSH, LQKENI. The CDR3: CASSPPQASYNEQFF. The CDR3 DNA is TGTGCCAGCTCACCACCCCAGGCCTCCTACAATGAGCAGTTCTTC. The full variable domain, completed using reference TRBV18 and TRBJ2-1, is NAGVMQNPRHLVRRRGQEARLRCSPMKGHSHVYWYRQLPEEGLKFMVYLQKENIIDESGMPKERFSAEFPKEGPSILRIQQVVRGDSAAYFCASSPPQASYNEQFFGPGTRLTVL.

V gene TRBV28 combines with J gene TRBJ1-1; D possibly corresponds to TRBD1 (5 bases). CDR3 length: 14 amino acids. V dropped 6 bases and J dropped 11 bases, with 22 bases sitting between them. Germline V lookup: CDR1 MDHEN, CDR2 SYDVKM. The CDR3, as DNA: TGTGCCAGCAGCCTTATGGGCCCGACAGACTCGGCTTTCTTT. Amino acid sequence: CASSLMGPTDSAFF.

This clonotype was observed many times. The chain links TRBV5-6 to TRBJ2-1, with no clear D. The CDR3 loop spans 16 amino acids. Germline V gives CDR1 SGHDT, CDR2 YYEEEE. Trimming removed 2 bases from V and 3 bases from J, with 15 bases in between. In DNA form, the CDR3 reads TGTGCCAGCAGCTTTTTAAACGAGGTGTACTACAATGAGCAGTTCTTC. It yields the protein CASSFLNEVYYNEQFF. Based on the CDR3 plus reference TRBV5-6 and TRBJ2-1, the full variable domain is DAGVTQSPTHLIKTRGQQVTLRCSPKSGHDTVSWYQQALGQGPQFIFQYYEEEERQRGNFPDRFSGHQFPNYSSELNVNALLLGDSALYLCASSFLNEVYYNEQFFGPGTRLTVL.

This chain links TRBV20-1 with TRBJ2-1, with TRBD2 matching over 8 bases. After removal of 3 bases from V and 7 bases from J, the junction contained 14 bases not matched to a gene. In germline, CDR1 is DFQATT, CDR2 SNEGSKA (reference sequence). CDR3 length: 16 amino acids. The CDR3 bases are TGCAGTGCTAGTTACTGGGGACTAGTTTCAGTGAATGAGCAGTTCTTC. Translating it yields CSASYWGLVSVNEQFF.

The chain carries TRBV20-1 and TRBJ2-7; the match to TRBD1 covers 7 bases. Germline CDR1 DFQATT, CDR2 SNEGSKA (reference sequence). Germline trimming cut 6 bases from V and 3 bases from J; bases unmatched to any gene: 5. This CDR3 has 12 residues. The CDR3 protein is CSATGTDYEQYF. The CDR3 coding sequence is TGCAGTGCAACCGGGACAGACTACGAGCAGTACTTC.

This clonotype has a count of ten or more. The rearrangement links TRBV4-1 to TRBJ2-2; 9 bases fit TRBD1. The CDR3 is 14 amino acids. The V gene's germline CDR1 is MGHRA and CDR2 YSYEKL. V gave up 1 base and J gave up 6 bases; unmatched junction bases: 0. The CDR3 DNA follows: TGCGCCAGCAGCCAAGGACAGGGGGCCGGGGAGCTGTTTTTT. Protein: CASSQGQGAGELFF.

This clonotype was seen a handful of times. This chain uses TRBV4-1 with TRBJ1-6; TRBD1 aligns across 7 bases. CDR1 and CDR2 (germline): MGHRA, YSYEKL. The CDR3 runs 18 residues. V dropped 1 base and J dropped 5; count of bases not matched to a gene: 11. CDR3 protein: CASSQGRGSNVDNSPLHF. The CDR3 region has the DNA TGCGCCAGCAGCCAAGGCAGGGGGTCGAATGTAGATAATTCACCCCTCCACTTT.

This clonotype was recorded at least ten times. The rearrangement joins TRBV5-1 to TRBJ2-1, with D possibly being TRBD1 (5 bases). V lost 1 base and J lost 7, with 12 bases in between. This CDR3 contains 14 residues. Germline V gene data show CDR1 as SGHRS and CDR2 as YFSETQ. The CDR3 protein is CASSLRQGGNEQFF. The CDR3 coding sequence is TGCGCCAGCAGCTTGAGGCAGGGTGGAAATGAGCAGTTCTTC.

The table lists this clonotype with a few counts. The rearrangement uses TRBV10-3 and TRBJ2-1; D unclear. The ends were cut back, 3 bases at V and 6 bases at J, with 9 bases in the middle. Germline V gene data show CDR1 as ENHRY and CDR2 as SYGVKD. This CDR3 is built from 13 residues. In DNA, the CDR3 is TGTGCCATCAGTGAAAAGCGTAGCAATGAGCAGTTCTTC. Protein sequence: CAISEKRSNEQFF.